These 21 T cell receptor beta chains originate from one sample sequenced in a study of radiation and T cells in renal cell carcinoma (dated by TCRdb to about 2020). The time point label, as the study defines it: blood 2 weeks post-SBRT. The treatment or condition label here, explained by the study, means: 15 Gy SBRT to primary tumor, nephrectomy 4 weeks later. Library preparation used the immunoSEQ multiplex PCR assay. This is the immuneACCESS table as TCRdb keeps it, with only in-frame sequences that have V and J called. A part of the clones is gone; compared with another copy, unresolved V genes explain less than half, and the rest is unexplained. Recorded for this sample are about 130,000 clones; more than 75% of them occurred a single time. About 5% of the sample is taken by the ten largest. The sequences come from blood, collected from a patient whose treatment included radiotherapy and nephrectomy. The source of these receptors is a woman between 70 and 85 years old with renal cell carcinoma.

This clone has only a few counts. The gene calls are TRBV30 and TRBJ1-1; D remains unclear. Germline CDR1 reads GTSNPN; CDR2 reads SVGIG (reference sequence). V dropped 0 bases and J dropped 8 bases, with 10 bases sitting between them. CDR3 size: 12 residues. CDR3 protein: CAWSVSTREAFF. CDR3 in DNA: TGTGCCTGGAGTGTAAGTACCCGGGAAGCTTTCTTT.

This sequence joins TRBV5-4 and TRBJ2-3, with D possibly TRBD1 on 6 matching bases. This CDR3 has 15 amino acids. V lost 5 bases and J lost 0, with 13 bases in between. The germline CDR1 and CDR2 sequences are SGHNT and YYREEE (reference sequence). The CDR3 bases are TGTGCCAGCAGACGCGACAGGCCCAGCACAGATACGCAGTATTTT. This codes for CASRRDRPSTDTQYF.

The chain couples TRBV9 to TRBJ2-3; D is unresolved. The CDR3 is 13 residues long. Germline V lookup: CDR1 SGDLS, CDR2 YYNGEE. The ends were cut back, 2 bases at V and 6 bases at J, with 10 bases in the middle. The CDR3 loop is CASSVVPGDTQYF. CDR3 bases: TGTGCCAGCAGCGTTGTCCCCGGGGATACGCAGTATTTT.

This chain connects TRBV28 to TRBJ1-1; no firm D call. The CDR3 sequence is 15 residues long. CDR1 and CDR2 from the germline V gene are MDHEN and SYDVKM. Trimming took off 1 base at V and 1 base at J, with 10 bases between the two ends. This CDR3 reads CASSLSAKGNTEAFF. For the CDR3, the DNA is TGTGCCAGCAGTTTATCCGCCAAGGGGAACACTGAAGCTTTCTTT.

The V call is TRBV10-3, the J call TRBJ1-1; 7 bases align to TRBD1. Germline V gives CDR1 ENHRY, CDR2 SYGVKD. This CDR3 region has 13 residues. J gave up 3 bases and V 10 bases, and 8 bases lay outside the gene matches. CDR3 amino acids: CATSRQGDTEAFF. As DNA, the CDR3 is TGTGCCACCTCAAGACAGGGTGACACTGAAGCTTTCTTT.

The V gene is TRBV5-5, the J gene TRBJ1-1; D uncertain. The CDR3 spans 15 residues. Trimming shortened V by 4 bases and J by 0 bases, and 13 bases separated the two germline ends. Germline loops: CDR1 SGHKS, CDR2 YYEKEE (reference sequence). This chain's CDR3 is CASSARSPMNTEAFF. The CDR3 nucleotides are TGTGCCAGCAGCGCTAGGAGCCCAATGAACACTGAAGCTTTCTTT. The whole variable domain, filled in from reference TRBV5-5 and TRBJ1-1, reads DAGVTQSPTHLIKTRGQQVTLRCSPISGHKSVSWYQQVLGQGPQFIFQYYEKEERGRGNFPDRFSARQFPNYSSELNVNALLLGDSALYLCASSARSPMNTEAFFGQGTRLTVV.

The chain uses TRBV28 and TRBJ2-7; D remains unclear. Germline V CDR1 and CDR2: MDHEN, SYDVKM. V was shortened by 3 bases and J by 2 bases, with 2 bases between the two germline ends. This CDR3 has 11 amino acids. The CDR3 region has the DNA TGTGCCAGCAGTTTTACCTACGAGCAGTACTTC. It is translated as CASSFTYEQYF.

The chain links TRBV10-3 to TRBJ2-3; no reliable D call. CDR3 length: 12 residues. Per germline, CDR1 ENHRY and CDR2 SYGVKD. The ends were cut back, 2 bases at V and 0 bases at J, with 0 bases in the middle. CDR3 residues: CAISESTDTQYF. Here the CDR3 DNA reads TGTGCCATCAGTGAGAGCACAGATACGCAGTATTTT.

The genes are TRBV5-6 and TRBJ1-2, with TRBD1 as a possible D gene (6 bases). Germline V lookup: CDR1 SGHDT, CDR2 YYEEEE. Trimming took 7 bases from V and 2 from J, leaving 15 bases between them. The CDR3 length is 14 residues. The CDR3 sequence is CASHAGRGNYGYTF. Written as DNA, the CDR3 is TGTGCCAGCCACGCGGGCAGGGGAAACTATGGCTACACCTTC.

This sequence joins TRBV4-3 and TRBJ2-7; 9 bases are a match to TRBD2. V was pared by 1 base and J by 3 bases, with 4 bases of the junction left unmatched. Germline CDR1 LGHNA, CDR2 YSLEER. This CDR3 contains 15 residues. CDR3 sequence (DNA): TGCGCCAGCAGCCAAGTGGTAGCGGGGGACTACGAGCAGTACTTC. Residues: CASSQVVAGDYEQYF.

The chain links TRBV19 to TRBJ2-1; D is possibly TRBD2 (6 bases). V lost 5 bases to trimming and J lost 1 base, with 15 bases between them. Germline-derived CDR1 and CDR2 are LNHDA and SQIVND (reference sequence). The CDR3 has 16 amino acids. The CDR3 nucleotides are TGTGCCAGTAGTTCCGGGACTCAAATTTCCTACAATGAGCAGTTCTTC. Protein: CASSSGTQISYNEQFF.

J is TRBJ1-3 and V is TRBV5-1; tentatively, D is TRBD1 (5 bases). The CDR3 totals 15 residues. Germline CDR1 SGHRS, CDR2 YFSETQ. V dropped 5 bases and J dropped 2 bases, with 14 bases sitting between them. In DNA, the CDR3 is TGCGCCAGCAGTACTTACGGCAGGGCTGGAAACACCATATATTTT. Translating it yields CASSTYGRAGNTIYF.

In regard to this clone: The identical CDR3 is also encoded by other nucleotide sequences in the sample. The chain employs TRBV2 and TRBJ1-1; weak D call: TRBD1 (6 bases). The germline CDR1 and CDR2 sequences are SNHLY and FYNNEI. Trimming pared 6 bases from V and 10 bases from J, leaving 15 bases between. The CDR3 has 12 amino acids. DNA for the CDR3: TGTGCCAGCAGAGAGGGGACAACGGGAGCTTTCTTT. Protein sequence: CASREGTTGAFF.

The chain is built from TRBV19 and TRBJ2-7; the match to TRBD1 covers 7 bases. The CDR3 sequence is 13 residues long. Trimming cost V 5 bases and J 4 bases; bases outside gene matches: 5. In germline, CDR1 is LNHDA, CDR2 SQIVND (reference sequence). The CDR3 protein is CASSVTGPYEQYF. The CDR3 nucleotides are TGTGCCAGTAGTGTGACAGGGCCATACGAGCAGTACTTC. The full variable domain, in which reference TRBV19 and TRBJ2-7 provide the parts outside the CDR3, is DGGITQSPKYLFRKEGQNVTLSCEQNLNHDAMYWYRQDPGQGLRLIYYSQIVNDFQKGDIAEGYSVSREKKESFPLTVTSAQKNPTAFYLCASSVTGPYEQYFGPGTRLTVT.

The chain employs TRBV6-6 and TRBJ1-1; TRBD1 matches at 9 bases. CDR1 is MNHNY, CDR2 SVGAGI, per germline (reference sequence). CDR3 length: 15 residues. The ends lost 6 bases at V and 0 bases at J; junction bases unmatched: 5. The CDR3 nucleotides read TGTGCCAGCAGCCAAGGGACAGGGTTGAACACTGAAGCTTTCTTT. The encoded protein is CASSQGTGLNTEAFF.

The CDR3 protein is CASSQAQISTDTQYF. The CDR3 DNA follows: TGTGCCAGCAGCCAAGCACAGATTAGCACAGATACGCAGTATTTT. The chain carries TRBV14 and TRBJ2-3; D is ambiguous. Germline V gene lookup returns CDR1 SGHDN and CDR2 FVKESK. Deletions cut 1 base from V and 0 bases from J, with 8 bases between. The CDR3 spans 15 residues.

The J gene is TRBJ2-3, the V gene TRBV30, with 7 bases that match TRBD2. J lost 3 bases, V lost 0 bases, and 3 bases had no gene match. Germline CDR1 and CDR2: GTSNPN and SVGIG (reference sequence). This CDR3 region has 14 residues. CDR3 sequence: CAWSVQAGTDTQYF. The DNA of the CDR3 is TGTGCCTGGAGTGTGCAAGCGGGGACAGATACGCAGTATTTT. The full variable domain, its missing parts supplied by reference TRBV30 and TRBJ2-3, is SQTIHQWPATLVQPVGSPLSLECTVEGTSNPNLYWYRQAAGRGLQLLFYSVGIGQISSEVPQNLSASRPQDRQFILSSKKLLLSDSGFYLCAWSVQAGTDTQYFGPGTRLTVL.

The CDR3 sequence is CASSTSGTGGTGNTIYF. CDR3 DNA: TGTGCCAGCAGCACCTCCGGCACAGGGGGCACTGGAAACACCATATATTTT. V is TRBV7-2 and J is TRBJ1-3; TRBD1 aligns across 9 bases. V shed 5 bases and J 2 bases; nucleotides not matched to a gene: 10. There are 17 residues in the CDR3. Germline V gene sequence: CDR1 SGHTA, CDR2 FQGNSA.

A single count supports this clone. The chain combines TRBV5-4 with TRBJ1-2; TRBD1 aligns across 7 bases. This CDR3 region has 14 residues. CDR1 and CDR2 (germline): SGHNT, YYREEE (reference sequence). The trim removed 0 bases at V and 4 bases at J, leaving 3 bases unmatched. Written as DNA, the CDR3 is TGTGCCAGCAGCTTGGGACAGGGCCTCTATGGCTACACCTTC. This translates into CASSLGQGLYGYTF.

V usage is TRBV28 and J usage is TRBJ1-5; D possibly corresponds to TRBD1 (5 bases). CDR3 size: 14 residues. V was cut by 6 bases and J by 2 bases, with 11 bases left in between. Germline V gene sequence: CDR1 MDHEN, CDR2 SYDVKM. CDR3 in amino acids: CASRGTGRNQPQHF. In DNA, the CDR3 is TGTGCCAGCAGGGGTACAGGTCGCAATCAGCCCCAGCATTTT.

The gene calls are TRBV19 and TRBJ2-5; 9 nucleotides match TRBD2. This CDR3 is built from 16 residues. CDR1 and CDR2 (germline): LNHDA, SQIVND (reference sequence). J was trimmed by 3 bases and V by 5 bases; bases with no gene match: 10. CDR3 sequence reads: CASSDRGGAKKETQYF. DNA for the CDR3: TGTGCCAGTAGTGATCGCGGGGGGGCGAAAAAAGAGACCCAGTACTTC.